Shown below are 11 T cell receptor beta chains from a single sample sequenced in a study of blood T cell repertoires in COVID-19. This table comes from immunoSEQ multiplex PCR, and its TCRdb copy is limited to in-frame clones, with some not included. The sample lists 300,000 to 400,000 clones, approximately 82% seen once, with under 3% in the top ten. The sequenced material came from peripheral blood. These receptors were taken from a man aged 30 to 39 with active or convalescent COVID-19.

This chain uses TRBV30 with TRBJ1-4; D not resolved. Germline CDR1 and CDR2: GTSNPN and SVGIG (reference sequence). V lost 0 bases, J lost 0 bases, and 17 bases lay in between. The CDR3 is 18 amino acids. The CDR3, as DNA: TGTGCCTGGAGTGTTCCCCCCGGGTTCCGGGCAACTAATGAAAAACTGTTTTTT. It is translated as CAWSVPPGFRATNEKLFF.

The chain recombines TRBV4-2 with TRBJ2-5, with D tentatively TRBD1 (5 bases). The V end lost 0 bases, the J end lost 1 base, and 18 bases lay between the germline ends. Looked up from germline, CDR1 is LGHNA and CDR2 is YNFKEQ. The CDR3 consists of 18 residues. DNA for the CDR3: TGTGCCAGCAGCCAAGAGGGGAAACAGGCGAACATCCAAGAGACCCAGTACTTC. As protein: CASSQEGKQANIQETQYF.

This clone appeared a single time. The rearrangement uses TRBV12-3 or TRBV12-4 and TRBJ2-1; D gene unclear. This CDR3 spans 11 amino acids. V lost 3 bases and J lost 9, with 6 bases in between. The CDR3 loop is CASSLAVEQFF. In DNA form, the CDR3 reads TGTGCCAGCAGTTTGGCCGTTGAGCAGTTCTTC.

V and J are TRBV28 and TRBJ2-3; 15 bases fit TRBD2. In germline, CDR1 is MDHEN, CDR2 SYDVKM. The CDR3 runs 17 residues. The V and J ends lost 7 bases and 5 bases, in that order; junction bases with no gene match: 10. CDR3 bases: TGTGCCAGCACAGGACTAGCGGGAGGGCCGGGGGGAGATACGCAGTATTTT. As protein: CASTGLAGGPGGDTQYF. Looking up the rest from reference TRBV28 and TRBJ2-3 gives the full variable domain: DVKVTQSSRYLVKRTGEKVFLECVQDMDHENMFWYRQDPGLGLRLIYFSYDVKMKEKGDIPEGYSVSREKKERFSLILESASTNQTSMYLCASTGLAGGPGGDTQYFGPGTRLTVL.

The V call is TRBV9, the J call TRBJ1-2; TRBD1 might be the D (6 bases). Germline lookup yields CDR1 SGDLS and CDR2 YYNGEE. The CDR3 has 12 amino acids. V lost 3 bases and J lost 7, with 10 bases in between. CDR3 DNA sequence: TGTGCCAGCAGCGATTACAGGGCTGGCTACACCTTC. It translates to CASSDYRAGYTF. The whole variable domain, remainder taken from reference TRBV9 and TRBJ1-2, is DSGVTQTPKHLITATGQRVTLRCSPRSGDLSVYWYQQSLDQGLQFLIQYYNGEERAKGNILERFSAQQFPDLHSELNLSSLELGDSALYFCASSDYRAGYTFGSGTRLTVV.

The chain has TRBV20-1 and TRBJ2-7; 7 bases match TRBD1. The germline gives CDR1 DFQATT, CDR2 SNEGSKA (reference sequence). Losses at the gene ends were 3 bases for V and 2 bases for J; bases not matched to a gene: 4. This CDR3 region has 13 residues. CDR3 in DNA: TGCAGTGCTAGTCCAGGGGGAACCTACGAGCAGTACTTC. Protein sequence: CSASPGGTYEQYF.

The V call is TRBV12-5, the J call TRBJ2-3, with TRBD1 matching 9 bases. CDR1 is LGHNT, CDR2 FRNRAP, per germline. The CDR3 has 17 residues. The V and J ends lost 6 bases and 3 bases, in that order; junction bases with no gene match: 13. The CDR3 loop reads CASGQGAWASGTDTQYF. The DNA for the CDR3 is TGTGCTAGTGGACAGGGGGCTTGGGCTAGCGGAACAGATACGCAGTATTTT.

The rearrangement joins TRBV24-1 to TRBJ1-2, with D tentatively TRBD1 (5 bases). CDR1 is KGHDR, CDR2 SFDVKD, per germline. CDR3 length: 13 residues. V lost 5 bases, J lost 2 bases, and 8 bases lay in between. The CDR3 loop is CATSGAGNYGYTF. The DNA of the CDR3 is TGTGCCACCAGTGGGGCAGGGAACTATGGCTACACCTTC.

This chain links TRBV6-6 with TRBJ2-6; perhaps TRBD2 as D (6 bases). There are 18 residues in the CDR3. Germline V gene data show CDR1 as MNHNY and CDR2 as SVGAGI (reference sequence). V shed 5 bases and J shed 2 bases, with 19 bases lying between them. The CDR3 sequence is CASSPKSRWGAGANVLTF. CDR3 bases: TGTGCCAGCAGTCCCAAAAGTCGATGGGGGGCTGGGGCCAACGTCCTGACTTTC.

A single count supports this clone. This sequence joins TRBV4-1 and TRBJ1-3; 7 bases align to TRBD1. The CDR3 consists of 15 residues. Germline assignment: CDR1 MGHRA and CDR2 YSYEKL. Unmatched junction bases numbered 1, after V lost 0 bases and J lost 2 bases. Here the CDR3 reads CASSQDTGAGNTIYF. The DNA for the CDR3 is TGCGCCAGCAGCCAAGACACAGGGGCTGGAAACACCATATATTTT.

The chain joins TRBV7-8 to TRBJ2-2, with D perhaps TRBD2 (5 bases). Germline CDR1 and CDR2: SGHVS and FQNEAQ. The CDR3 is made up of 15 amino acids. Trimming removed 3 bases from V and 5 bases from J, with 13 bases in between. This CDR3 is CASSFSQPGTGELFF. The DNA of the CDR3 is TGTGCCAGCAGCTTTTCCCAACCGGGGACCGGGGAGCTGTTTTTT.